This T cell receptor (beta chain) was recorded in a study of T cell responses to AZD1222 COVID-19 vaccine. Study at large: Both about-4-week and about-12-week second-dose recipients were combined.

A word on this clone: What it binds is unknown.

Findings and caveats of the study: The donor group comprised mostly white British people and more females; the analysis possibly underestimated clonal diversity. Only 5 or 6 people who got AZD1222 tested seropositive at baseline.

The CDR3 spans 12 residues. Germline V gene sequence: CDR1 LGHDT, CDR2 YNNKEL (reference sequence). Trimming removed 1 base at V and 6 bases at J, with 6 bases between. Clones were read by immunoSEQ multiplex PCR, and TCRdb kept only the in-frame ones, dropping some. The table has approximately 120,000 clones, roughly nine tenths seen once. This receptor was taken from an adult in good health. Here the sequenced sample was peripheral blood, taken on day 0 of AZD1222 vaccination. V usage is TRBV3-1 (or the pseudogene TRBV3-2) and J usage is TRBJ1-2; D is ambiguous. The CDR3 DNA reads as TGTGCCAGCAGCCAAGCTGTAGATGGCTACACCTTC. It yields the protein CASSQAVDGYTF.